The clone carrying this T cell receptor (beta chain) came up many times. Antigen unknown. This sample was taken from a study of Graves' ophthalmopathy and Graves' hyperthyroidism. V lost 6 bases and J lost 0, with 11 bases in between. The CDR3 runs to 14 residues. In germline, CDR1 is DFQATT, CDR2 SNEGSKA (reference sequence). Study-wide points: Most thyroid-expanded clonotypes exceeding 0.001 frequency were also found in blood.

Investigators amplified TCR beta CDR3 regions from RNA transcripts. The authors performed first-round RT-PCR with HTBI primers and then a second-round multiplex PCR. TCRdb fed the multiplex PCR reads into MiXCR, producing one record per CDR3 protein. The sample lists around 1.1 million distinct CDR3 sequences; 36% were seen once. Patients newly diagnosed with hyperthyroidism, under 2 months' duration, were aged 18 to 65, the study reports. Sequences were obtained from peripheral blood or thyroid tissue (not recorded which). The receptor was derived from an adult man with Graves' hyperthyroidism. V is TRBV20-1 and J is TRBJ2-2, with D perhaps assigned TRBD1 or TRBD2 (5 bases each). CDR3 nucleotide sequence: TGCAGTGCGCCCGGGACCGCGAACACCGGGGAGCTGTTTTTT. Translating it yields CSAPGTANTGELFF.